Listed below are T cell receptor beta chains from one sample, sequenced in a study of coeliac disease. TCRdb's table, derived via immunoSEQ multiplex PCR, lists solely in-frame clones and lacks some. The sample holds 3,000 to 3,500 clones, 55% to 65% seen once. Sequenced sample: lymphocytes from the gut lamina propria. These receptors all come from a woman aged 45-59 years without celiac disease. Each CDR3 is given without its conserved first and last residue.

>TRBJ1-2|TRBV28
ASSSTTGIYGYT
>TRBJ2-7|TRBV10-3
AIKRSGGDYEQY
>TRBJ1-2|TRBV30
AWSVKGHQFYGYT
>TRBJ2-1|TRBV6-5
ASSRDRVYNEQF
>TRBJ1-3|TRBV6-1
ASSPLGTTGNTIY
>TRBJ2-2|TRBV6-6
ASTGTDYTGELF
>TRBJ2-1|TRBV30
AWNAAPNNEQF
>TRBJ2-7|TRBV7-9
ASRATSGGAYEQY
>TRBJ1-4|TRBV6-6
ASSWSQGAGEKLF
>TRBJ2-3|TRBV7-2
ASSLVWASGGAMDTQY
>TRBJ2-5|TRBV6-1
ASSEFSGGTQETQY
>TRBJ2-1|TRBV2
ASRRAPTESEQF
>TRBJ2-7|TRBV6-5
ASSYGGTDH
>TRBJ2-1|TRBV4-1
ASSPRIGLAGSLGGNEQF
>TRBJ2-1|TRBV5-1
ASSLTTRTGGSNEQF
>TRBJ1-5|TRBV18
ASSPPGGVNQPQH
>TRBJ2-3|TRBV6-4
ASSEVAGATDTQY
>TRBJ1-3|TRBV7-9
ASSLAQPGNGNAIY
>TRBJ1-2|TRBV4-1
ASSQEPGGYNGYT
>TRBJ2-7|TRBV5-6
ASSTGQGAYEQY
>TRBJ2-7|TRBV19
ASRGGLANSYEQY
>TRBJ2-1|TRBV7-6
ASSPGTGPNEQF
>TRBJ2-2|TRBV6-1
ASGQGVDTGELF
>TRBJ1-2|TRBV5-6
ASSLDLRDRGVSNYGYT
>TRBJ1-2|TRBV11-1
ASSSGQLYGYT
>TRBJ2-7|TRBV7-2
ASSARDRDKQY
>TRBJ1-4|TRBV5-1
ASSLMFGGRSNEKLF
>TRBJ2-5|TRBV10-3
AISERDNAQETQY
>TRBJ2-3|TRBV4-1
ASSRIPGLATDTQY
>TRBJ2-2|TRBV5-1
ASSHVAGELF
>TRBJ1-2|TRBV2
ASSERQVYGYT
>TRBJ1-1|TRBV9
ASSVDTQARSTEAF
>TRBJ2-1|TRBV6-1
ASSSGYEQF
>TRBJ2-3|TRBV4-1
ASSQVFESTDTQY
>TRBJ2-7|TRBV6-1
ASSLGLARTYEQY
>TRBJ2-7|TRBV2
ASRAYRDEQY
>TRBJ1-1|TRBV6-1
ASSPERVLNTEAF
>TRBJ2-3|TRBV29-1
SVPGLAGLNTDTQY